This T cell receptor (beta chain) was recorded in a study of shared clonotypes between healthy human individuals. Naive CD8 cells lacked CD45RO, underwent positive selection for CCR7 and left out terminally differentiated effector memory CD45RA+ cells. The CDR3 spans 14 residues. Germline V lookup: CDR1 ENHRY, CDR2 SYGVKD. V lost 4 bases and J lost 3, with 12 bases in between. Repertoires were generated with immunoSEQ multiplex PCR, while TCRdb's copy carries only in-frame clones and drops some. The sample comprises 700,000 to 950,000 clones, 95% to 97% of which are singletons, and less than 0.25% rests with the top ten.

Sequencing was done on a sample of naive CD8+ T cells sorted from blood. The chain combines TRBV10-3 with TRBJ1-1; D perhaps matches TRBD1 (6 bases). The sequence derives from a man between 25 and 39 years old in good health. The CDR3 DNA reads TGTGCCATCAGTGTGGCAGGGGAGGACACTGAAGCTTTCTTT. Protein product: CAISVAGEDTEAFF.